The 6 T cell receptor beta chains given below trace back to one sample, sequenced in a study of blood T cell repertoires in COVID-19. Libraries were prepared by immunoSEQ multiplex PCR; TCRdb keeps only in-frame clonotypes and omits some of them. This sample yields approximately 190,000 clones, of which 84% are seen a single time; approximately 3% belongs to the top ten. Source material: PBMCs or T cells enriched from blood (not recorded which). The receptors were sampled from a woman aged 25-40 years who had been exposed to COVID-19.

This clone has more than one count but fewer than ten. V and J are TRBV2 and TRBJ2-3; TRBD1 aligns across 12 bases. V trimming: 5 bases; J trimming: 4 bases; junction bases outside the gene matches: 10. Germline values: CDR1 SNHLY, CDR2 FYNNEI. This CDR3 comprises 17 residues. CDR3 sequence reads: CASSFIGTGGQADTQYF. As DNA, the CDR3 is TGTGCCAGCAGTTTTATAGGGACAGGGGGCCAGGCAGATACGCAGTATTTT.

Written as DNA, the CDR3 is TGTGCCAGCAGCCTAGAACTATATATAGGGGATGGCTACACCTTC. It yields the protein CASSLELYIGDGYTF. This rearrangement joins TRBV7-9 to TRBJ1-2; maybe TRBD1 (5 bases). V was cut by 5 bases and J by 6 bases, with 19 bases left in between. In germline, CDR1 is SEHNR, CDR2 FQNEAQ (reference sequence). The CDR3 length is 15 residues.

The chain is built from TRBV27 and TRBJ1-1; maybe TRBD1 (6 bases). Trimming shortened V by 3 bases and J by 1 base, and 15 bases separated the two germline ends. The CDR3 has 16 amino acids. CDR1 is MNHEY and CDR2 is SMNVEV in the germline V gene (reference sequence). CDR3 residues: CASSFPPGVGNTEAFF. In DNA, the CDR3 is TGTGCCAGCAGTTTCCCGCCAGGGGTGGGGAACACTGAAGCTTTCTTT.

V usage is TRBV19 and J usage is TRBJ1-4; TRBD1 matches at 10 bases. Unmatched junction bases numbered 6, after V lost 6 bases and J lost 5 bases. This CDR3 is built from 15 residues. Germline V CDR1 and CDR2: LNHDA, SQIVND (reference sequence). The CDR3 loop is CASSRRTGGNEKLFF. The CDR3 coding sequence is TGTGCCAGTAGCCGACGGACAGGGGGAAATGAAAAACTGTTTTTT.

V is TRBV7-3 and J is TRBJ1-6, with a possible D match to TRBD1 (6 bases). The CDR3 is 13 residues long. The germline V and J ends were trimmed by 5 bases and 7 bases, with 9 bases remaining between them. Germline V gene lookup returns CDR1 SGHTA and CDR2 FQGTGA. The CDR3 spells CASSPTGNSPLHF. The CDR3 nucleotides read TGTGCCAGCAGCCCGACAGGCAATTCACCCCTCCACTTT.

J is TRBJ1-1 and V is TRBV5-4; D might be TRBD1 (6 bases). Deletions cut 5 bases from V and 4 bases from J, with 18 bases between. Germline loops: CDR1 SGHNT, CDR2 YYREEE (reference sequence). The length of the CDR3 is 15 residues. The CDR3 DNA follows: TGTGCCAGCAGTACAACTAACAGGGCGGGCACTGAAGCTTTCTTT. This encodes CASSTTNRAGTEAFF.